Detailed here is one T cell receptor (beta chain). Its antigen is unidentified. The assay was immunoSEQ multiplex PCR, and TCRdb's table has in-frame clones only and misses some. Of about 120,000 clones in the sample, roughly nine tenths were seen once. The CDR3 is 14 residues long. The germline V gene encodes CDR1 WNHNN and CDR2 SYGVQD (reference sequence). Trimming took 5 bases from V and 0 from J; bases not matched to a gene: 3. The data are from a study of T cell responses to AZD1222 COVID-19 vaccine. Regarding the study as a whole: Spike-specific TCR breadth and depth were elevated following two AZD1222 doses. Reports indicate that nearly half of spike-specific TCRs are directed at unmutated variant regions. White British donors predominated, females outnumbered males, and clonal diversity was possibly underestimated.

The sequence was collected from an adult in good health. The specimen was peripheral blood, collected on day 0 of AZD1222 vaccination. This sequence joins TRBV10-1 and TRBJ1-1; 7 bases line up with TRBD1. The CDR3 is CASSPGQMNTEAFF. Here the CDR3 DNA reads TGCGCCAGCAGTCCGGGACAGATGAACACTGAAGCTTTCTTT.